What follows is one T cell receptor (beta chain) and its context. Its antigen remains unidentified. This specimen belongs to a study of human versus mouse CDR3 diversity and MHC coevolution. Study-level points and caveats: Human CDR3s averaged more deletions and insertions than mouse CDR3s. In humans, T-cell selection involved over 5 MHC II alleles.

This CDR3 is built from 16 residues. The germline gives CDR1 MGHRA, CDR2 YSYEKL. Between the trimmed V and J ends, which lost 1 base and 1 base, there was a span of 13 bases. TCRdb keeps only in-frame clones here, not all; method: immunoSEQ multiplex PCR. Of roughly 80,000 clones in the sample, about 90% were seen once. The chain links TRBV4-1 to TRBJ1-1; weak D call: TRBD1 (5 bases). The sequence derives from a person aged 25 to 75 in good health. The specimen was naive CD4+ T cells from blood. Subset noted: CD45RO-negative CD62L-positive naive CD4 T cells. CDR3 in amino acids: CASSQGRAQGNTEAFF. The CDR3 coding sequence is TGCGCCAGCAGCCAAGGGAGGGCCCAGGGGAACACTGAAGCTTTCTTT.